A selection of T cell receptor beta chains follows, all from one sample in a study of blood T cell repertoires in COVID-19. Here immunoSEQ multiplex PCR was the method, and the copy in TCRdb shows in-frame clones only, minus some. The sample carries about 180,000 clones, over 75% recorded once. Sequenced: peripheral blood. These receptors all stem from a woman aged 70-85 years with acute or convalescent COVID-19. CDR3s include the opening cysteine and the closing phenylalanine or tryptophan. The order of the fields is V gene, D gene, clone size, J gene, CDR3 protein, CDR3 DNA. The D gene is left open where the match is weak. Size is stated for part of the rows, as once, few or many counts, or as a class when the clone is expanded.

v_gene: TRBV28
d_gene: .
abundance: .
j_gene: TRBJ1-5
CDR3aa: CASTQGGSQPQHF
CDR3nt: TGTGCCAGCACTCAAGGGGGATCTCAGCCCCAGCATTTT

v_gene: TRBV27
d_gene: TRBD1
abundance: once
j_gene: TRBJ1-1
CDR3aa: CASSRDRVATEAFF
CDR3nt: TGTGCCAGCAGTCGTGACAGGGTAGCCACTGAAGCTTTCTTT

v_gene: TRBV7-6
d_gene: .
abundance: .
j_gene: TRBJ2-1
CDR3aa: CASSLDDYDSYNEQFF
CDR3nt: TGTGCCAGCAGCTTAGATGACTATGACTCCTACAATGAGCAGTTCTTC

v_gene: TRBV6-5
d_gene: TRBD1
abundance: .
j_gene: TRBJ1-1
CDR3aa: CASRHRGRVTEAFF
CDR3nt: TGTGCCAGCAGACACAGGGGGCGCGTCACTGAAGCTTTCTTT

v_gene: TRBV4-1
d_gene: TRBD1
abundance: once
j_gene: TRBJ2-2
CDR3aa: CASGRLGQGSITGELFF
CDR3nt: TGCGCCAGCGGACGGCTCGGACAGGGGTCAATAACCGGGGAGCTGTTTTTT

v_gene: TRBV6-5
d_gene: .
abundance: .
j_gene: TRBJ1-2
CDR3aa: CATVDRRYGYTF
CDR3nt: TGTGCCACAGTCGACAGACGATATGGCTACACCTTC

v_gene: TRBV13
d_gene: .
abundance: .
j_gene: TRBJ1-6
CDR3aa: CASSGGMGGDSPLHF
CDR3nt: TGTGCCAGCAGCGGGGGCATGGGTGGGGATTCACCCCTCCACTTT

v_gene: TRBV3-1/TRBV3-2
d_gene: .
abundance: .
j_gene: TRBJ2-5
CDR3aa: CASSRYSTPETQYF
CDR3nt: TGTGCCAGCAGCCGTTACAGCACCCCTGAGACCCAGTACTTC

v_gene: TRBV21-1
d_gene: .
abundance: .
j_gene: TRBJ2-2
CDR3aa: CASSKFPGRDTGELFF
CDR3nt: TGTGCCAGCAGCAAATTTCCAGGGAGGGACACCGGGGAGCTGTTTTTT

v_gene: TRBV7-3
d_gene: TRBD1
abundance: .
j_gene: TRBJ2-7
CDR3aa: CASSLTPGQLYEQYF
CDR3nt: TGTGCCAGCAGCTTAACTCCGGGACAGCTTTACGAGCAGTACTTC

v_gene: TRBV5-1
d_gene: .
abundance: .
j_gene: TRBJ2-7
CDR3aa: CASSPYKWESGSYYEQYF
CDR3nt: TGCGCCAGCAGCCCATATAAGTGGGAAAGCGGATCCTACTACGAGCAGTACTTC

v_gene: TRBV12-3/TRBV12-4
d_gene: .
abundance: .
j_gene: TRBJ1-2
CDR3aa: CASSLESYGYTF
CDR3nt: TGTGCCAGCAGTTTAGAATCTTATGGCTACACCTTC

v_gene: TRBV4-1
d_gene: TRBD2
abundance: once
j_gene: TRBJ2-3
CDR3aa: CASSQEDSGSKSTDTQYF
CDR3nt: TGCGCCAGCAGCCAAGAGGACAGCGGGAGTAAAAGCACAGATACGCAGTATTTT

v_gene: TRBV6-6
d_gene: .
abundance: .
j_gene: TRBJ2-7
CDR3aa: CASSPPGGNYEQYF
CDR3nt: TGTGCCAGCAGCCCCCCCGGGGGAAACTACGAGCAGTACTTC

v_gene: TRBV18
d_gene: .
abundance: .
j_gene: TRBJ2-2
CDR3aa: CASSPRQTMNTGELFF
CDR3nt: TGTGCCAGCTCACCAAGACAGACAATGAACACCGGGGAGCTGTTTTTT

v_gene: TRBV28
d_gene: .
abundance: .
j_gene: TRBJ1-5
CDR3aa: CASSWQGNQPQHF
CDR3nt: TGTGCCAGCAGTTGGCAGGGGAATCAGCCCCAGCATTTT

v_gene: TRBV3-1/TRBV3-2
d_gene: .
abundance: .
j_gene: TRBJ2-1
CDR3aa: CASSQVRYRGIKTSLYNEQFF
CDR3nt: TGTGCCAGCAGCCAAGTCCGTTACCGGGGAATTAAAACTAGCCTCTACAATGAGCAGTTCTTC

v_gene: TRBV4-2
d_gene: TRBD2
abundance: .
j_gene: TRBJ2-7
CDR3aa: CASSQGSGSSYEQYF
CDR3nt: TGTGCCAGCAGCCAAGGCAGCGGGAGCTCCTACGAGCAGTACTTC

v_gene: TRBV6-5
d_gene: .
abundance: .
j_gene: TRBJ1-1
CDR3aa: CASSTEGRSAEAFF
CDR3nt: TGTGCCAGCAGTACCGAGGGGAGGAGTGCTGAAGCTTTCTTT

v_gene: TRBV5-1
d_gene: TRBD1
abundance: once
j_gene: TRBJ2-5
CDR3aa: CASKPGTGQETQYF
CDR3nt: TGCGCCAGCAAGCCAGGGACAGGGCAAGAGACCCAGTACTTC

v_gene: TRBV5-4
d_gene: TRBD2
abundance: .
j_gene: TRBJ2-7
CDR3aa: CASSPLRGSSYEQYF
CDR3nt: TGTGCCAGCAGCCCACTCCGCGGGAGTTCCTACGAGCAGTACTTC

v_gene: TRBV5-6
d_gene: .
abundance: .
j_gene: TRBJ2-7
CDR3aa: CASSFGHEISYEQYF
CDR3nt: TGTGCCAGCAGCTTCGGTCATGAGATTTCCTACGAGCAGTACTTC

v_gene: TRBV5-1
d_gene: TRBD1
abundance: .
j_gene: TRBJ1-2
CDR3aa: CASSLTGAQYYGYTF
CDR3nt: TGCGCCAGCAGCCTGACAGGGGCCCAATACTATGGCTACACCTTC

v_gene: TRBV7-9
d_gene: TRBD2
abundance: once
j_gene: TRBJ2-5
CDR3aa: CASSYNGLAGVLETQYF
CDR3nt: TGTGCCAGCAGTTACAACGGACTAGCGGGAGTTCTGGAGACCCAGTACTTC

v_gene: TRBV5-6
d_gene: .
abundance: .
j_gene: TRBJ1-2
CDR3aa: CASSLGRVTNYGYTF
CDR3nt: TGTGCCAGCAGCCTTGGCAGGGTTACCAACTATGGCTACACCTTC

v_gene: TRBV20-1
d_gene: .
abundance: .
j_gene: TRBJ2-1
CDR3aa: CSASPGGERRAEFF
CDR3nt: TGCAGTGCTAGTCCCGGTGGGGAGAGGCGCGCGGAGTTCTTC

v_gene: TRBV10-3
d_gene: TRBD2
abundance: .
j_gene: TRBJ2-1
CDR3aa: CATRWLADNEQFF
CDR3nt: TGTGCCACCCGGTGGCTAGCGGACAATGAGCAGTTCTTC

v_gene: TRBV19
d_gene: TRBD1
abundance: .
j_gene: TRBJ1-5
CDR3aa: CATMSGQGNQPQHF
CDR3nt: TGTGCCACCATGTCGGGACAGGGCAATCAGCCCCAGCATTTT

v_gene: TRBV4-1
d_gene: TRBD1
abundance: .
j_gene: TRBJ2-7
CDR3aa: CASSQGQEISYEQYF
CDR3nt: TGCGCCAGCAGCCAGGGACAGGAGATCTCCTACGAGCAGTACTTC

v_gene: TRBV2
d_gene: .
abundance: .
j_gene: TRBJ1-5
CDR3aa: CASRQDTGFGQPQHF
CDR3nt: TGTGCCAGCAGACAAGATACAGGGTTCGGTCAGCCCCAGCATTTT

v_gene: TRBV19
d_gene: .
abundance: .
j_gene: TRBJ2-2
CDR3aa: CASSTSVIGELFF
CDR3nt: TGTGCCAGTAGTACGTCAGTGATAGGGGAGCTGTTTTTT

v_gene: TRBV6-5
d_gene: TRBD1
abundance: few
j_gene: TRBJ1-2
CDR3aa: CASSLGGTESYGYTF
CDR3nt: TGTGCCAGCAGTTTGGGTGGGACAGAGAGCTATGGCTACACCTTC

v_gene: TRBV2
d_gene: .
abundance: .
j_gene: TRBJ2-7
CDR3aa: CASSKTVTYEQYF
CDR3nt: TGTGCCAGCAGCAAGACAGTAACCTACGAGCAGTACTTC

v_gene: TRBV29-1
d_gene: .
abundance: few
j_gene: TRBJ2-5
CDR3aa: CSVGTLETQYF
CDR3nt: TGCAGCGTTGGGACTCTAGAGACCCAGTACTTC

v_gene: TRBV5-4
d_gene: .
abundance: once
j_gene: TRBJ1-2
CDR3aa: CASSLVGRVGYTF
CDR3nt: TGTGCCAGCAGCTTGGTTGGGCGGGTGGGCTACACCTTC

v_gene: TRBV27
d_gene: TRBD1
abundance: .
j_gene: TRBJ2-7
CDR3aa: CASSPVGTGNHEQYF
CDR3nt: TGTGCCAGCAGTCCCGTCGGGACAGGGAACCACGAGCAGTACTTC

v_gene: TRBV19
d_gene: TRBD1
abundance: .
j_gene: TRBJ1-5
CDR3aa: CASSLNTPRTGEGNQPQHF
CDR3nt: TGTGCCAGTAGTCTTAATACCCCTCGGACAGGGGAGGGGAATCAGCCCCAGCATTTT

v_gene: TRBV30
d_gene: TRBD2
abundance: .
j_gene: TRBJ2-1
CDR3aa: CAWSVGLAGYNEQFF
CDR3nt: TGTGCCTGGAGTGTAGGGCTAGCGGGATACAATGAGCAGTTCTTC

v_gene: TRBV19
d_gene: .
abundance: .
j_gene: TRBJ2-2
CDR3aa: CASSIFGGNTGELFF
CDR3nt: TGTGCCAGTAGTATCTTCGGCGGGAACACCGGGGAGCTGTTTTTT

v_gene: TRBV19
d_gene: .
abundance: .
j_gene: TRBJ2-1
CDR3aa: CASSGGPGYNEQFF
CDR3nt: TGTGCCAGCTCCGGCGGGCCTGGATACAATGAGCAGTTCTTC

v_gene: TRBV4-2
d_gene: TRBD2
abundance: .
j_gene: TRBJ2-1
CDR3aa: CASSQARLAGGRGEQFF
CDR3nt: TGTGCCAGCAGCCAAGCTCGTTTGGCGGGAGGCCGGGGTGAGCAGTTCTTC

v_gene: TRBV6-5
d_gene: TRBD1
abundance: .
j_gene: TRBJ1-1
CDR3aa: CASSTGQGSSTEAFF
CDR3nt: TGTGCCAGCAGTACGGGACAGGGGAGTAGCACTGAAGCTTTCTTT

v_gene: TRBV11-1
d_gene: .
abundance: .
j_gene: TRBJ2-1
CDR3aa: CASSIDRNEQFF
CDR3nt: TGTGCCAGCAGCATAGATCGTAATGAGCAGTTCTTC

v_gene: TRBV4-1
d_gene: .
abundance: .
j_gene: TRBJ2-7
CDR3aa: CASSQVLSSDSSYEQYF
CDR3nt: TGCGCCAGCAGCCAAGTCCTCTCTAGCGATAGCTCCTACGAGCAGTACTTC

v_gene: TRBV24-1
d_gene: TRBD2
abundance: .
j_gene: TRBJ2-1
CDR3aa: CATSGQGLVGFEQFF
CDR3nt: TGTGCCACCAGTGGCCAAGGACTAGTTGGATTTGAGCAGTTCTTC